This record covers a single T cell receptor (beta chain). The antigen is unknown. An end of the junction differs from the germline gene, which may be a read error. The entry originates in a study of OX40 agonist ivuxolimab in advanced cancers. Study-wide context: Aged roughly 20 to 85 with a mean of approximately 60 years, they were around 83% male. Whole-study results and caveats: Expanded clones tended on average to be more numerous among CD8+ T cells than CD4+. There was clonal expansion of CD4+ and CD8+ blood T cells by week 6 at 0.1 to 3.0 mg/kg.

The CDR3 contains 14 residues. The germline CDR1 and CDR2 sequences are SSHAT and FNYEAQ (reference sequence). TCRdb's copy holds only in-frame clones and misses some; the assay was immunoSEQ multiplex PCR. This table has more than 55,000 clones, 87% appearing once. This material consisted of CD4+ or CD8+ T cells sorted from blood, taken in a trial of the OX40 agonist ivuxolimab. This chain connects TRBV7-7 to TRBJ2-2; D is unclear. This sequence was found in an adult with an advanced solid tumor such as melanoma, head and neck, liver or kidney cancer. The CDR3 region has the DNA TGTGCTAGCAGCCCAACCGTGAACACCGGGGAGCTGTTTTTT. Protein sequence: CASSPTVNTGELFF.